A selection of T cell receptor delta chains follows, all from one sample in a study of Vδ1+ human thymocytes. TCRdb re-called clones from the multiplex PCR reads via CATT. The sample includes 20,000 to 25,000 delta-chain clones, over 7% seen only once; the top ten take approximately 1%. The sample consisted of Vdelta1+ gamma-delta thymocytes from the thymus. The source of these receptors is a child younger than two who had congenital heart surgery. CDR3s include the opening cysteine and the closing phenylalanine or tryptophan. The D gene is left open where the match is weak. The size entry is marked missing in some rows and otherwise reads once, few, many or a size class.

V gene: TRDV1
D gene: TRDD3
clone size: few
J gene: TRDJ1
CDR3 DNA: TGTGCTCTTGGGGAACTCCCGCCACCTTCCACCGTTTACTGGGGGATACGAAACGGGTACACCGATAAACTCATCTTT
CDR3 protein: CALGELPPPSTVYWGIRNGYTDKLIF

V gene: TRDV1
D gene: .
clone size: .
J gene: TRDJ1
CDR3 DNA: TGTGCTCTTGCCCCAAACACCGGAACCGATAAACTCATCTTT
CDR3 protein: CALAPNTGTDKLIF

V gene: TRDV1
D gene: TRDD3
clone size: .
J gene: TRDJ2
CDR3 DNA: TGTGCTCTTGGGGAGCACCCAACCCTCCTACTGGGGGGTACGACAGCACAACTCTTCTTT
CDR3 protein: CALGEHPTLLLGGTTAQLFF

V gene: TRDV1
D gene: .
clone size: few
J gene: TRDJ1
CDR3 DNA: TGTGCTCTTGGGGAACTCTCTCGTTCCCAAAGTTGGTGGGGGTACACCGATAAACTCATCTTT
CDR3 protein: CALGELSRSQSWWGYTDKLIF

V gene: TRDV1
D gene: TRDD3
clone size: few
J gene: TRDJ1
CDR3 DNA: TGTGCTCTAATAAGTACCCAGCCCTTTACTGGGGGATACGCGGGTTTCACCGATAAACTCATCTTT
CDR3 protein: CALISTQPFTGGYAGFTDKLIF

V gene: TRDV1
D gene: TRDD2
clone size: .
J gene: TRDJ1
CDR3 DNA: TGTGCTCTTGGGGATATTTCCTACGGGGCCAAACTCATCTTT
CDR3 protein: CALGDISYGAKLIF

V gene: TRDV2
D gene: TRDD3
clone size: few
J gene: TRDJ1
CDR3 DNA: TGTGCCTGTGACCACGCGCCTCCCCGGGGGGGATACGGTCAGGGCGATAAACTCATCTTT
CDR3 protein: CACDHAPPRGGYGQGDKLIF

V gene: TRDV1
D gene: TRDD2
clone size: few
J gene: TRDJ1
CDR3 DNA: TGTGCTCTTGGGGAACTGGGTGGGCTTCCTACGCAACTGGGCGCGCCGTGGGGAAAGTACACCGATAAACTCATCTTT
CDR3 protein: CALGELGGLPTQLGAPWGKYTDKLIF

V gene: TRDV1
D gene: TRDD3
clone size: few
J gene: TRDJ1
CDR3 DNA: TGTGCTCTCCTCTATTTCCGTACTGGGGGATACACCGATAAACTCATCTTT
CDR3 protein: CALLYFRTGGYTDKLIF

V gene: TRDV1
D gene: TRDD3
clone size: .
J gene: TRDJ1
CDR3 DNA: TGTGCTCTTGGTGAATTTGGAAGGGTCCTTGGGGGATACACCGATAAACTCATCTTT
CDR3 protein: CALGEFGRVLGGYTDKLIF

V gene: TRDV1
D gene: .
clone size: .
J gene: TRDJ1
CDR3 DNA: TGTGCTCTTGGGGAACCCCTTCCTCTAGTACTGGGGGCCACCGATAAACTCATCTTT
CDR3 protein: CALGEPLPLVLGATDKLIF

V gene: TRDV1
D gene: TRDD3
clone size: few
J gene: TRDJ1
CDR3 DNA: TGTGCTCTTGGGGAAATCATAGGGCTCCCTGGGGGATGGGGTTCCGATAAACTCATCTTT
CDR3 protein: CALGEIIGLPGGWGSDKLIF

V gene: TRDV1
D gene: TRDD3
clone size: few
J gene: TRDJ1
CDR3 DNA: TGTGCTCTTTGGGGAACGGGGCCTTCCGCCGTACTGGGGGACACCGATAAACTCATCTTT
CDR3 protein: CALWGTGPSAVLGDTDKLIF

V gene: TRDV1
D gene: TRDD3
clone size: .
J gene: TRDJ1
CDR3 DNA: TGTGCTCTTGGGCAAACCCCACTTCCTTCTACTGGGGGATCGAGGGGGTACACCGATAAACTCATCTTT
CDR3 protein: CALGQTPLPSTGGSRGYTDKLIF

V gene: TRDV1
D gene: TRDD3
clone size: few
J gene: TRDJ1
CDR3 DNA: TGTGCTCTTGGGGAAGGGCCCCCCCATTCCTACTGGGGGATACTTCACGATAAACTCATCTTT
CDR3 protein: CALGEGPPHSYWGILHDKLIF

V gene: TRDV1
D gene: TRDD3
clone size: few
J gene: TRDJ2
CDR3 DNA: TGTGCTCTTGGGGAACTACCCTACTGGGGGATACAACACGGTGCGACAGCACAACTCTTCTTT
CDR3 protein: CALGELPYWGIQHGATAQLFF

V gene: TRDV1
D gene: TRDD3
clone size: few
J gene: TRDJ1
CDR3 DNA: TGTGCTCTTGGGGAACCGCGTCCTGGGGATACACGGCTTAAACTGATCTTT
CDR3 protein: CALGEPRPGDTRLKLIF

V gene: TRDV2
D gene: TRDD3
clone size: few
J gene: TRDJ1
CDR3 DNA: TGTGCCTGTGACACCCTCTGTACTGGGGGATACGGGACTAAACTCATCTTT
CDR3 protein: CACDTLCTGGYGTKLIF

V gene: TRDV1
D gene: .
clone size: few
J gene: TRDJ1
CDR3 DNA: TGTGCTCTTGGGGAACCGTGGACCTCCCATAAACTCATCTTT
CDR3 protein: CALGEPWTSHKLIF

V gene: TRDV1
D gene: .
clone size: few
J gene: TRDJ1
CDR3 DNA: TGTGCTCTTGGGGAACCCTACGATGGGGGTAACCGCGGACTCATCTTT
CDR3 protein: CALGEPYDGGNRGLIF

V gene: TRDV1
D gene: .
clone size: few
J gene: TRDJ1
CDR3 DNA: TGTGCTCTTGGGGGGCTTCCACTTTCTAAACTCATCTTT
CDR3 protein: CALGGLPLSKLIF

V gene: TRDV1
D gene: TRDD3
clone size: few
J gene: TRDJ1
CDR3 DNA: TGTGCTCTTGGGGAACTTATTGGTGGGGGATATAAACTCATCTTT
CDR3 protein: CALGELIGGGYKLIF

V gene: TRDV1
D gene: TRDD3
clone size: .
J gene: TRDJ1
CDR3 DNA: TGTGCTCTTGGGGAACTGAGGAGTACTGGGGGTTGCACCGATAAACTCATCTTT
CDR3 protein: CALGELRSTGGCTDKLIF

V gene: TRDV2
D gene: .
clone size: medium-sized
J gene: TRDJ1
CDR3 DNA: TGTGCCTGTGACACCGGAGACTTGGGGGCTTACACCGATAAACTCATCTTT
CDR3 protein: CACDTGDLGAYTDKLIF

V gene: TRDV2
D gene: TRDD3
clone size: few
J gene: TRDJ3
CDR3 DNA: TGTGCCTGTTGGATAGGGGGATGTTATCCCTGGGACACCCGACAGATGTTTTTC
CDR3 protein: CACWIGGCYPWDTRQMFF

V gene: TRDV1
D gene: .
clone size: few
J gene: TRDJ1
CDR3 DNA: TGTGCTCTTGGGACCCCCCATTCCTCCGATAAACTCATCTTT
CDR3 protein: CALGTPHSSDKLIF

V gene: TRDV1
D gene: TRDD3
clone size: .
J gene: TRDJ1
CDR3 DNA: TGTGCTCTTGGGGAAGGTACCCCCTCTACTGGGGGATACAGGAATAAACTCATCTTT
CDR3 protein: CALGEGTPSTGGYRNKLIF

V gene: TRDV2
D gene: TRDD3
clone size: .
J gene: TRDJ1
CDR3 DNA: TGTGCCTGTGCGTCCACCGTGTTTCCCCCGACTGGGGGATACGGGTACACCGATAAACTCATCTTT
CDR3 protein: CACASTVFPPTGGYGYTDKLIF

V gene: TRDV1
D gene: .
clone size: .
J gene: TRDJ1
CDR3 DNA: TGTGCTCTTGGGGAACTTCGCTTCGTTCCTTTCCAGGTCGGGGAGACCTACACCGATAAACTCATCTTT
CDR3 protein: CALGELRFVPFQVGETYTDKLIF

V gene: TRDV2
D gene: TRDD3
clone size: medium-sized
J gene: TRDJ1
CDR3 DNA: TGTGCCTGTCTTGGAGTCTATCACTGGGGGAGACACACCGATAAACTCATCTTT
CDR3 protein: CACLGVYHWGRHTDKLIF

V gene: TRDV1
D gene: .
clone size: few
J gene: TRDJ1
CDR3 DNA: TGTGCTCTTAAAATCCCCATCCCCCGTCTGGGGATCCTGTACACCGATAAACTCATCTTT
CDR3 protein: CALKIPIPRLGILYTDKLIF

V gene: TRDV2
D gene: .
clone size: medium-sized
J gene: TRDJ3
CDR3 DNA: TGTGCCTGTGAGACTAGCTCCTGGGACACCCGACAGATGTTTTTC
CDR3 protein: CACETSSWDTRQMFF

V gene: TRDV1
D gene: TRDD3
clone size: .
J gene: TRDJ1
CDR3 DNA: TGTGCTCTTGGGGAACCTGGGGATAAGAGCGGGGACACCGATAAACTCATCTTC
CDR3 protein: CALGEPGDKSGDTDKLIF

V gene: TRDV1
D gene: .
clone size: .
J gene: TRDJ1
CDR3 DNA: TGTGCTCTTGGGGATACCCCGGTCCCTCGATCGTACACCGATAAACTCATCTTT
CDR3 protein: CALGDTPVPRSYTDKLIF